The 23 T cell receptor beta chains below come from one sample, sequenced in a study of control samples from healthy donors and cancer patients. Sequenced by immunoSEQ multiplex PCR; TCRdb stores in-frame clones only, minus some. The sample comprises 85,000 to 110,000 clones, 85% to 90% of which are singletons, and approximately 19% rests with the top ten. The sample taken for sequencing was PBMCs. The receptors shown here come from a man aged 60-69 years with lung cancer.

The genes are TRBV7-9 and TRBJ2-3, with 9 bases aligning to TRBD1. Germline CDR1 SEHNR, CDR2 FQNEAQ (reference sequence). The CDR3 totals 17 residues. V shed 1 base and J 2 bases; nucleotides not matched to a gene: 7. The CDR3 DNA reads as TGTGCCAGCAGCTTAGGGGTAGGGACAGGGAACACAGATACGCAGTATTTT. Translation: CASSLGVGTGNTDTQYF.

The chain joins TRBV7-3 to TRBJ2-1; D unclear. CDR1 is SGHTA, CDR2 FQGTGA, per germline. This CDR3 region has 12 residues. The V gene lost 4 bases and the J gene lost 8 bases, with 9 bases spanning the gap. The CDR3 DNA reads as TGTGCCAGCAGCTCCCCGTTAGATGAGCAGTTCTTC. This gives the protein CASSSPLDEQFF.

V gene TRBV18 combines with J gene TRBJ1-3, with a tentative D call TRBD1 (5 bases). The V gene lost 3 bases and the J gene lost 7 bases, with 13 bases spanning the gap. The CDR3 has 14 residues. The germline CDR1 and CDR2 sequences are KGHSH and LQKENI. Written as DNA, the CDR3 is TGTGCCAGCTCACCGGGTAATCGGGGCAACACCATATATTTT. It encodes CASSPGNRGNTIYF.

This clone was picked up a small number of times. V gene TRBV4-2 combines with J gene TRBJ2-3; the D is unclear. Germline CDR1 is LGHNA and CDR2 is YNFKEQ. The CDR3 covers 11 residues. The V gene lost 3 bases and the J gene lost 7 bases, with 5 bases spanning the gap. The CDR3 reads CASSHSNTQYF. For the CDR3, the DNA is TGTGCCAGCAGCCATAGTAATACGCAGTATTTT.

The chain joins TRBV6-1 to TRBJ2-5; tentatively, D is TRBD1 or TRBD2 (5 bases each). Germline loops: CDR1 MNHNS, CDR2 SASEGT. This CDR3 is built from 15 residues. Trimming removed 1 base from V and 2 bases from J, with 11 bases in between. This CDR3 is CASSEDRGQQETQYF. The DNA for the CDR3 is TGTGCCAGCAGTGAAGACCGGGGCCAACAAGAGACCCAGTACTTC.

The CDR3 is CASSLTGYANTGELFF. The CDR3, as DNA: TGTGCCAGCAGCTTAACGGGCTATGCGAACACCGGGGAGCTGTTTTTT. V usage is TRBV7-8 and J usage is TRBJ2-2; D remains unclear. The CDR3 consists of 16 residues. V shed 2 bases and J shed 0 bases, with 10 bases lying between them. CDR1 is SGHVS and CDR2 is FQNEAQ in the germline V gene.

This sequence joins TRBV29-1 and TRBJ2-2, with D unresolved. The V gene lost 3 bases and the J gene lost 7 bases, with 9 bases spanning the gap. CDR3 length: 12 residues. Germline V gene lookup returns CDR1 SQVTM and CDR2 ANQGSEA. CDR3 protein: CSVEPARGELFF. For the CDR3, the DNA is TGCAGCGTTGAGCCAGCGCGCGGGGAGCTGTTTTTT.

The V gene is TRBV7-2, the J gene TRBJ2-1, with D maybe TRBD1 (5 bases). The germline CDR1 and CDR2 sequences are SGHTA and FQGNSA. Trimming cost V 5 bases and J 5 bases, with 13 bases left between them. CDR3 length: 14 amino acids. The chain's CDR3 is CASSLRQGNNEQFF. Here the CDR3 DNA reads TGTGCCAGCAGCCTAAGGCAGGGAAACAATGAGCAGTTCTTC.

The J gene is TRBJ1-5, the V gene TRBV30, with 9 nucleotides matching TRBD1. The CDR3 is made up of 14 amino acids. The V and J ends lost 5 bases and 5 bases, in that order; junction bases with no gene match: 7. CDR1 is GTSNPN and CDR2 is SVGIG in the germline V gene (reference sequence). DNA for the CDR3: TGTGCCTGGTCAGCAGGGACAGGGTATCAGCCCCAGCATTTT. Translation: CAWSAGTGYQPQHF.

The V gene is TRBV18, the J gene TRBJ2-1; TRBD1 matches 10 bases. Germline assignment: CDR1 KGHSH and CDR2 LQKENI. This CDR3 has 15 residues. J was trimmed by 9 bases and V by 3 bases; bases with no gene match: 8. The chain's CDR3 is CASSPWDRGTVEQFF. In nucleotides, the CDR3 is TGTGCCAGCTCACCCTGGGACAGGGGAACGGTTGAGCAGTTCTTC.

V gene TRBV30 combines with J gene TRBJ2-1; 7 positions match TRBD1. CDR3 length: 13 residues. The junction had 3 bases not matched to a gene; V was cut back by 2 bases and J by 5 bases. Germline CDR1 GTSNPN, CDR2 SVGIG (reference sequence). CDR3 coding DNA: TGTGCCTGGAGTCTAACAGGGGACAATGAGCAGTTCTTC. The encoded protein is CAWSLTGDNEQFF.

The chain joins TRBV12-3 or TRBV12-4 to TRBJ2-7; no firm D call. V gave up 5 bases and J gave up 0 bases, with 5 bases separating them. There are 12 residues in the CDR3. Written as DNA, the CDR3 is TGTGCCAGCAGTCCTGCCTCCTACGAGCAGTACTTC. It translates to CASSPASYEQYF.

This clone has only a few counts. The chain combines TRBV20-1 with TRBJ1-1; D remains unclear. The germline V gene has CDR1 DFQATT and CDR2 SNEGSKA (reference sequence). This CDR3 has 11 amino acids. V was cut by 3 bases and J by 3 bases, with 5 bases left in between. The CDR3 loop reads CSASPYTEAFF. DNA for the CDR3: TGCAGTGCTAGTCCCTACACTGAAGCTTTCTTT.

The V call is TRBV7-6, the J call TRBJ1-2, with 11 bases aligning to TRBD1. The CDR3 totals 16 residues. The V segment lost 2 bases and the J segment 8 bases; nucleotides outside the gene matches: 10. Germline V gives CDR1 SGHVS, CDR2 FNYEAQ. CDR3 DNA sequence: TGTGCCAGCAGCTTATTCGATATGGGACAGGGGGAAGGCTACACCTTC. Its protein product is CASSLFDMGQGEGYTF.

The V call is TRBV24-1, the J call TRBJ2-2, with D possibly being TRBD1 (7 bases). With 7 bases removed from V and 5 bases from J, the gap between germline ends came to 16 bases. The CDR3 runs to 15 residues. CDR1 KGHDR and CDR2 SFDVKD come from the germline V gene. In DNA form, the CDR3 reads TGTGCCACCAGAGAGGGCTCAGGGGGGACCGGGGAGCTGTTTTTT. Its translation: CATREGSGGTGELFF.

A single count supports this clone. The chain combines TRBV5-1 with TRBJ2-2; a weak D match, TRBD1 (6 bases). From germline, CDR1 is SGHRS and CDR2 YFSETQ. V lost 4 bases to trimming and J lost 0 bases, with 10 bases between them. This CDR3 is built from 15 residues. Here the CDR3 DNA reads TGCGCCAGCAGCCCAGGGGCCCCGAACACCGGGGAGCTGTTTTTT. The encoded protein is CASSPGAPNTGELFF. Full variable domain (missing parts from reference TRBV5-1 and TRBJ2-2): KAGVTQTPRYLIKTRGQQVTLSCSPISGHRSVSWYQQTPGQGLQFLFEYFSETQRNKGNFPGRFSGRQFSNSRSEMNVSTLELGDSALYLCASSPGAPNTGELFFGEGSRLTVL.

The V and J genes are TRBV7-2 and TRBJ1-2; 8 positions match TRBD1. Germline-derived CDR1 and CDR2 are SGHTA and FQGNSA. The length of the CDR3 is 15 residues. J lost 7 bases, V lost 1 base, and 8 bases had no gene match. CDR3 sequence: CASSLVSGGAGGYTF. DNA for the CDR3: TGTGCCAGCAGCTTAGTCTCAGGGGGCGCGGGTGGCTACACCTTC.

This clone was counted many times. The CDR3 region is CASSLGAGFYNSPLHF. DNA for the CDR3: TGTGCCAGCAGCTTAGGAGCGGGTTTCTATAATTCACCCCTCCACTTT. The V gene is TRBV7-9, the J gene TRBJ1-6; D ambiguous. Germline lookup yields CDR1 SEHNR and CDR2 FQNEAQ (reference sequence). Trimming removed 1 base at V and 3 bases at J, with 10 bases between. The CDR3 consists of 16 residues.

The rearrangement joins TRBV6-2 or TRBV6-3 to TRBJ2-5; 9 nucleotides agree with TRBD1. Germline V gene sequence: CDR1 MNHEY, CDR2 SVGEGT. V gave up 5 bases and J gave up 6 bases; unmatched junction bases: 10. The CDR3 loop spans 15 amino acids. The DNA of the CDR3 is TGTGCCAGCAGTGTCAACAGGGGGCGAGAAAAGACCCAGTACTTC. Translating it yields CASSVNRGREKTQYF.

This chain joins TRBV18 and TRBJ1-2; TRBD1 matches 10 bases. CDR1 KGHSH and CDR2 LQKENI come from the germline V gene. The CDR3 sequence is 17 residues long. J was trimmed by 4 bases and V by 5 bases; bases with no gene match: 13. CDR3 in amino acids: CASSSNSRTGGPYGYTF. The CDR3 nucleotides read TGTGCCAGCTCATCAAACTCTCGGACAGGGGGGCCCTATGGCTACACCTTC. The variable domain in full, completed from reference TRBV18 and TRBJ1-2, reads NAGVMQNPRHLVRRRGQEARLRCSPMKGHSHVYWYRQLPEEGLKFMVYLQKENIIDESGMPKERFSAEFPKEGPSILRIQQVVRGDSAAYFCASSSNSRTGGPYGYTFGSGTRLTVV.

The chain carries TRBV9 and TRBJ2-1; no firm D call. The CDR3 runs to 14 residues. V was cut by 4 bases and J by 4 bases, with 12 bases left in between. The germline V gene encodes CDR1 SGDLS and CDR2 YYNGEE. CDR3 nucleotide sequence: TGTGCCAGCAGCCGTTCGTCGAGTTACAATGAGCAGTTCTTC. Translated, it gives CASSRSSSYNEQFF.

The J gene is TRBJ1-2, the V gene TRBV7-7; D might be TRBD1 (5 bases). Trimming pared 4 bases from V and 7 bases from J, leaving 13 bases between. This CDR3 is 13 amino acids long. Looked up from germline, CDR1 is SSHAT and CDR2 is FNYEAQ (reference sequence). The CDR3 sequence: CASSSDSAGGYTF. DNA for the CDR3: TGTGCCAGCAGCTCCGACAGCGCCGGTGGCTACACCTTC. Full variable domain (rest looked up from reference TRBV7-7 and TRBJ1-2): GAGVSQSPRYKVTKRGQDVTLRCDPISSHATLYWYQQALGQGPEFLTYFNYEAQPDKSGLPSDRFSAERPEGSISTLTIQRTEQRDSAMYRCASSSDSAGGYTFGSGTRLTVV.

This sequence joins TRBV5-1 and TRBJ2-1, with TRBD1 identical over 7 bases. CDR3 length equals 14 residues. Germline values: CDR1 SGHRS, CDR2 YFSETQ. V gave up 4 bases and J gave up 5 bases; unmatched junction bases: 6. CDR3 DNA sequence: TGCGCCAGCAGCCAAACGACAGGGAACAATGAGCAGTTCTTC. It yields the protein CASSQTTGNNEQFF.